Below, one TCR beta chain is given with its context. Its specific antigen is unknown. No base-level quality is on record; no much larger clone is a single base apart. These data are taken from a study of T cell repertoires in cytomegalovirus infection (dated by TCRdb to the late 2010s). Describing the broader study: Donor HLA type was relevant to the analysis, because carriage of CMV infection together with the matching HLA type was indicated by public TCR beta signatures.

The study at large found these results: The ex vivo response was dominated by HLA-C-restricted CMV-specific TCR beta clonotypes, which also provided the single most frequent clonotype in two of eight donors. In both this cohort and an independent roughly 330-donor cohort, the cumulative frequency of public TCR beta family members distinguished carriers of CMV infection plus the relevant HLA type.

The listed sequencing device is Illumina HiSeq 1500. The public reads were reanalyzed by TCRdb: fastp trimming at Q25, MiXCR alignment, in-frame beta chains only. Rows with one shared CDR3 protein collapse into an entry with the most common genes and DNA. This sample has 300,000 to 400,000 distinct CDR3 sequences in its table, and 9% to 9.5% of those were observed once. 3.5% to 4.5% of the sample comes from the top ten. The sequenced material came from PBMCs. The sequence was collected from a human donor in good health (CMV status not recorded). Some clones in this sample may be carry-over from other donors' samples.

The nucleotides read TGTGCCAGCAGCTTAAAGGGTCGAGTCGACGAGCAGTACTTC. Its product reads: CASSLKGRVDEQYF. The sequence joins TRBV11-2 to TRBJ2-7, with the D gene not confidently named. Taken from the germline V gene, the CDR1 and CDR2 loops are SGHAT and FQNNGV. Including the terminal cysteine and phenylalanine, the CDR3 comprises 14 residues. The sequence is cut down to CDR3 DNA, 42 bases in frame from base 1. Trimming at the junction amounts to 2 bases on V and 5 bases on J, and the germline ends lie 13 bases apart.